The rows below give T cell receptor beta chains drawn from one sample of a study of read filtering for tumor transcriptome and immune sequencing. In TCRdb, the reads were re-called with MiXCR into one record per CDR3 protein. There are around 38,000 distinct CDR3 sequences in the sample; roughly 15% occur only once, and around 26% lies in the top ten. Sequencing used a population of CD138-negative cells sorted from bone marrow. The receptors were gathered from a donor aged 40 or older with multiple myeloma. CDR3s include the opening cysteine and the closing phenylalanine or tryptophan. Each record gives: V gene, clone size, D gene, J gene, CDR3 length, CDR3 protein, CDR3 DNA. D genes are given only for firm matches. Some rows have no size entry. The others give once, few or many, or a class for an expanded clone.

V gene: TRBV5-1
clone size: many
D gene: TRBD1
J gene: TRBJ2-5
CDR3 length: 17
CDR3 protein: CASSLGFGTGVGETQYF
CDR3 DNA: TGCGCCAGCAGCTTGGGGTTTGGGACAGGGGTTGGAGAGACCCAGTACTTC

V gene: TRBV28
clone size: many
D gene: .
J gene: TRBJ2-2
CDR3 length: 13
CDR3 protein: CASSSPTPGELFF
CDR3 DNA: TGTGCCAGCAGTTCACCGACCCCCGGGGAGCTGTTTTTT

V gene: TRBV11-2
clone size: many
D gene: .
J gene: TRBJ2-2
CDR3 length: 13
CDR3 protein: CASSRDGTGELFF
CDR3 DNA: TGTGCCAGCAGTCGGGACGGCACCGGGGAGCTGTTTTTT

V gene: TRBV6-5
clone size: many
D gene: TRBD1
J gene: TRBJ1-2
CDR3 length: 16
CDR3 protein: CASRLTGGRLNYGYTF
CDR3 DNA: TGTGCCAGCAGGCTGACAGGGGGCAGACTAAACTATGGCTACACCTTC

V gene: TRBV7-8
clone size: few
D gene: .
J gene: TRBJ2-3
CDR3 length: 17
CDR3 protein: CASPPLRGEGGPDTQYF
CDR3 DNA: TGTGCCAGTCCCCCCCTGAGGGGGGAGGGGGGGCCAGATACGCAGTATTTT

V gene: TRBV5-4
clone size: many
D gene: .
J gene: TRBJ2-1
CDR3 length: 14
CDR3 protein: CASSLDWGANEQFF
CDR3 DNA: TGTGCCAGCAGCTTGGATTGGGGAGCCAATGAGCAGTTCTTC

V gene: TRBV5-1
clone size: many
D gene: TRBD1
J gene: TRBJ2-7
CDR3 length: 16
CDR3 protein: CASSLVGQGGSYEQYF
CDR3 DNA: TGCGCCAGCAGCCTAGTAGGACAGGGGGGCTCCTACGAGCAGTACTTC

V gene: TRBV28
clone size: many
D gene: .
J gene: TRBJ1-5
CDR3 length: 15
CDR3 protein: CASSANRGSNQPQHF
CDR3 DNA: TGTGCCAGCAGCGCGAATCGGGGGAGTAATCAGCCCCAGCATTTT

V gene: TRBV9
clone size: many
D gene: TRBD2
J gene: TRBJ2-1
CDR3 length: 14
CDR3 protein: CASSVSGVYNEQFF
CDR3 DNA: TGTGCCAGCAGCGTCAGCGGGGTCTACAATGAGCAGTTCTTC

V gene: TRBV25-1
clone size: many
D gene: .
J gene: TRBJ1-1
CDR3 length: 13
CDR3 protein: CASSPQMNTEAFF
CDR3 DNA: TGTGCCAGCAGTCCTCAGATGAACACTGAAGCTTTCTTT

V gene: TRBV3-1
clone size: .
D gene: .
J gene: TRBJ2-1
CDR3 length: 16
CDR3 protein: CASSGREGGLNDEQFF
CDR3 DNA: TGTGCCAGCAGCGGCCGCGAGGGGGGACTCAACGATGAGCAGTTCTTC

V gene: TRBV6-4
clone size: many
D gene: .
J gene: TRBJ2-2
CDR3 length: 13
CDR3 protein: CASSATGTGELFF
CDR3 DNA: TGTGCCAGCAGTGCCACAGGGACCGGGGAGCTGTTTTTT

V gene: TRBV28
clone size: .
D gene: TRBD1
J gene: TRBJ1-1
CDR3 length: 13
CDR3 protein: CASRLGQGFEAFF
CDR3 DNA: TGTGCCAGCAGGCTAGGACAGGGGTTTGAAGCTTTCTTT

V gene: TRBV27
clone size: many
D gene: .
J gene: TRBJ2-2
CDR3 length: 17
CDR3 protein: CASSLSKVTISTGELFF
CDR3 DNA: TGTGCCAGCAGTTTATCCAAAGTGACAATTTCCACCGGGGAGCTGTTTTTT

V gene: TRBV12-3/TRBV12-4
clone size: many
D gene: TRBD2
J gene: TRBJ2-3
CDR3 length: 18
CDR3 protein: CASSPRGSGRESTDTQYF
CDR3 DNA: TGTGCCAGCAGTCCCCGGGGTAGCGGGAGGGAGAGCACAGATACGCAGTATTTT

V gene: TRBV12-3/TRBV12-4
clone size: few
D gene: .
J gene: TRBJ1-6
CDR3 length: 12
CDR3 protein: CASSFTASPLHF
CDR3 DNA: TGTGCCAGCAGTTTCACAGCCTCACCCCTCCACTTT

V gene: TRBV9
clone size: few
D gene: .
J gene: TRBJ2-7
CDR3 length: 14
CDR3 protein: CASSVGRSVGEQYF
CDR3 DNA: TGTGCCAGCAGCGTAGGACGGTCCGTCGGCGAGCAGTACTTC

V gene: TRBV19
clone size: many
D gene: TRBD1
J gene: TRBJ2-6
CDR3 length: 17
CDR3 protein: CASSPGTGSSGANVLTF
CDR3 DNA: TGTGCCAGTAGCCCCGGGACAGGCAGCTCTGGGGCCAACGTCCTGACTTTC

V gene: TRBV7-3
clone size: many
D gene: .
J gene: TRBJ2-1
CDR3 length: 14
CDR3 protein: CASSFPSSLGEQFF
CDR3 DNA: TGTGCCAGCAGCTTTCCTTCTAGCTTGGGTGAGCAGTTCTTC

V gene: TRBV3-1
clone size: many
D gene: .
J gene: TRBJ2-7
CDR3 length: 15
CDR3 protein: CASSAGPPHSYEQYF
CDR3 DNA: TGTGCCAGCAGCGCCGGTCCACCACACTCCTACGAGCAGTACTTC

V gene: TRBV6-5
clone size: many
D gene: TRBD1
J gene: TRBJ2-7
CDR3 length: 13
CDR3 protein: CASSAGTGFEQYF
CDR3 DNA: TGTGCCAGCAGTGCCGGGACAGGGTTCGAGCAGTACTTC

V gene: TRBV11-2
clone size: .
D gene: TRBD1
J gene: TRBJ2-3
CDR3 length: 16
CDR3 protein: CASSLVRGLSTDTQYF
CDR3 DNA: TGTGCCAGCAGCTTAGTGAGGGGGCTTAGCACAGATACGCAGTATTTT

V gene: TRBV4-1
clone size: few
D gene: .
J gene: TRBJ2-7
CDR3 length: 15
CDR3 protein: CASSQDPRGVYEQYF
CDR3 DNA: TGCGCCAGCAGCCAAGATCCTCGAGGGGTCTACGAGCAGTACTTC

V gene: TRBV20-1
clone size: many
D gene: .
J gene: TRBJ2-7
CDR3 length: 16
CDR3 protein: CSARESGGLLSYEQYF
CDR3 DNA: TGCAGTGCTAGAGAGTCCGGGGGGCTACTCTCCTACGAGCAGTACTTC

V gene: TRBV20-1
clone size: many
D gene: TRBD1
J gene: TRBJ1-1
CDR3 length: 14
CDR3 protein: CSARMTGINTEAFF
CDR3 DNA: TGCAGTGCTAGGATGACAGGGATCAACACTGAAGCTTTCTTT

V gene: TRBV28
clone size: few
D gene: .
J gene: TRBJ1-2
CDR3 length: 15
CDR3 protein: CASSDDLAPYYGYTF
CDR3 DNA: TGTGCCAGCAGTGACGACCTTGCCCCGTACTATGGCTACACCTTC

V gene: TRBV6-5
clone size: many
D gene: TRBD2
J gene: TRBJ2-1
CDR3 length: 13
CDR3 protein: CASRRGSYNEQFF
CDR3 DNA: TGTGCCAGCAGACGCGGGAGTTACAATGAGCAGTTCTTC

V gene: TRBV24-1
clone size: many
D gene: .
J gene: TRBJ2-1
CDR3 length: 13
CDR3 protein: CATSNSGYNEQFF
CDR3 DNA: TGTGCCACCAGTAACTCCGGCTACAATGAGCAGTTCTTC

V gene: TRBV19
clone size: many
D gene: TRBD1
J gene: TRBJ1-5
CDR3 length: 14
CDR3 protein: CASSLTGDNQPQHF
CDR3 DNA: TGTGCCAGTAGTCTGACAGGGGACAATCAGCCCCAGCATTTT

V gene: TRBV29-1
clone size: many
D gene: .
J gene: TRBJ1-1
CDR3 length: 10
CDR3 protein: CSVLDTEAFF
CDR3 DNA: TGCAGCGTTTTGGACACTGAAGCTTTCTTT

V gene: TRBV2
clone size: many
D gene: TRBD2
J gene: TRBJ2-1
CDR3 length: 14
CDR3 protein: CASLLAGVNNEQFF
CDR3 DNA: TGTGCCAGCTTACTAGCGGGAGTCAACAATGAGCAGTTCTTC

V gene: TRBV30
clone size: many
D gene: .
J gene: TRBJ2-4
CDR3 length: 15
CDR3 protein: CAWSRPGGKGNIQYF
CDR3 DNA: TGTGCCTGGAGTCGCCCGGGGGGCAAAGGAAACATTCAGTACTTC

V gene: TRBV6-2/TRBV6-3
clone size: many
D gene: TRBD2
J gene: TRBJ2-7
CDR3 length: 14
CDR3 protein: CASSKAGGLYEQYF
CDR3 DNA: TGTGCCAGCAGTAAAGCGGGAGGGCTGTACGAGCAGTACTTC

V gene: TRBV29-1
clone size: many
D gene: TRBD1
J gene: TRBJ1-1
CDR3 length: 13
CDR3 protein: CSARGQGSTEAFF
CDR3 DNA: TGCAGCGCCCGTGGACAGGGCAGCACTGAAGCTTTCTTT

V gene: TRBV6-2/TRBV6-3
clone size: many
D gene: .
J gene: TRBJ1-5
CDR3 length: 14
CDR3 protein: CASSGQGSNQPQHF
CDR3 DNA: TGTGCCAGCAGTGGTCAGGGTTCCAATCAGCCCCAGCATTTT

V gene: TRBV7-2
clone size: many
D gene: .
J gene: TRBJ2-4
CDR3 length: 12
CDR3 protein: CASSLSPNIQYF
CDR3 DNA: TGTGCCAGCAGCTTGAGCCCAAACATTCAGTACTTC

V gene: TRBV29-1
clone size: once
D gene: TRBD2
J gene: TRBJ2-1
CDR3 length: 13
CDR3 protein: CSGGTSLYNGQSF
CDR3 DNA: TGCAGCGGGGGGACTAGCCTCTACAATGGGCAGTCCTTC

V gene: TRBV5-1
clone size: many
D gene: TRBD1
J gene: TRBJ2-2
CDR3 length: 16
CDR3 protein: CASRLSQGAETGELFF
CDR3 DNA: TGCGCCAGCAGATTGAGTCAGGGGGCGGAGACCGGGGAGCTGTTTTTT

V gene: TRBV6-2/TRBV6-3
clone size: many
D gene: TRBD2
J gene: TRBJ2-2
CDR3 length: 16
CDR3 protein: CASSPLAASNTGELFF
CDR3 DNA: TGTGCCAGCAGTCCCCTAGCGGCGTCTAACACCGGGGAGCTGTTTTTT

V gene: TRBV5-4
clone size: many
D gene: .
J gene: TRBJ2-1
CDR3 length: 15
CDR3 protein: CASSFGQSSYNEQFF
CDR3 DNA: TGTGCCAGCAGCTTCGGGCAGAGCTCCTACAATGAGCAGTTCTTC

V gene: TRBV28
clone size: many
D gene: TRBD1
J gene: TRBJ1-1
CDR3 length: 13
CDR3 protein: CASSYDRVTEAFF
CDR3 DNA: TGTGCCAGCTCCTACGACAGGGTAACTGAAGCTTTCTTT

V gene: TRBV4-1
clone size: many
D gene: TRBD2
J gene: TRBJ2-4
CDR3 length: 19
CDR3 protein: CASSFPPGTSGSFENIQYF
CDR3 DNA: TGCGCCAGCAGCTTTCCTCCCGGGACTAGCGGGAGCTTTGAAAACATTCAGTACTTC

V gene: TRBV10-3
clone size: many
D gene: .
J gene: TRBJ2-3
CDR3 length: 16
CDR3 protein: CAISERTGQATDTQYF
CDR3 DNA: TGTGCCATCAGTGAGAGAACGGGACAAGCCACAGATACGCAGTATTTT

V gene: TRBV15
clone size: few
D gene: .
J gene: TRBJ2-5
CDR3 length: 15
CDR3 protein: CATSRDLQIQETQYF
CDR3 DNA: TGTGCCACCAGCAGAGATCTTCAGATCCAAGAGACCCAGTACTTC

V gene: TRBV28
clone size: many
D gene: .
J gene: TRBJ2-5
CDR3 length: 14
CDR3 protein: CASSFGTIQETQYF
CDR3 DNA: TGTGCCAGCAGTTTCGGCACGATACAAGAGACCCAGTACTTC

V gene: TRBV28
clone size: many
D gene: TRBD2
J gene: TRBJ2-7
CDR3 length: 16
CDR3 protein: CASETTSGRTYYEQYF
CDR3 DNA: TGTGCCAGCGAAACGACTAGCGGGAGGACCTACTACGAGCAGTACTTC

V gene: TRBV5-4
clone size: many
D gene: .
J gene: TRBJ2-6
CDR3 length: 15
CDR3 protein: CASSLDSAGANVLTF
CDR3 DNA: TGTGCCAGCAGCTTGGACTCGGCCGGGGCCAACGTCCTGACTTTC

V gene: TRBV2
clone size: many
D gene: TRBD2
J gene: TRBJ2-1
CDR3 length: 18
CDR3 protein: CASRRRSSRLAGNNEQFF
CDR3 DNA: TGTGCCAGCAGGCGAAGGTCCAGTAGACTAGCGGGAAACAATGAGCAGTTCTTC

V gene: TRBV29-1
clone size: many
D gene: TRBD1
J gene: TRBJ2-5
CDR3 length: 15
CDR3 protein: CSVEAIRGPQETQYF
CDR3 DNA: TGCAGCGTTGAAGCGATCAGGGGGCCACAGGAGACCCAGTACTTC

V gene: TRBV7-9
clone size: few
D gene: .
J gene: TRBJ2-2
CDR3 length: 12
CDR3 protein: CASSFYPGELFF
CDR3 DNA: TGTGCCAGCAGCTTCTACCCCGGGGAGCTGTTTTTT

V gene: TRBV28
clone size: .
D gene: TRBD2
J gene: TRBJ2-7
CDR3 length: 14
CDR3 protein: CASRRTSGVYEQYF
CDR3 DNA: TGTGCCAGCAGGCGAACTAGCGGGGTCTACGAGCAGTACTTC

V gene: TRBV5-1
clone size: many
D gene: .
J gene: TRBJ2-2
CDR3 length: 14
CDR3 protein: CASSADRGRGELFF
CDR3 DNA: TGCGCCAGCAGCGCCGACAGAGGACGCGGGGAGCTGTTTTTT

V gene: TRBV20-1
clone size: .
D gene: TRBD2
J gene: TRBJ2-7
CDR3 length: 13
CDR3 protein: CSASRREAMEQYF
CDR3 DNA: TGCAGTGCTAGCCGGCGGGAGGCCATGGAGCAGTACTTC